This TCR beta chain came from a study of cytomegalovirus exposure and HLA in healthy donors. This CDR3 has 15 amino acids. The germline gives CDR1 SGHRS, CDR2 YFSETQ. Trimming took 4 bases from V and 5 from J; bases not matched to a gene: 7. The PCR had 60 Vbeta and 13 Jbeta primers. Method: immunoSEQ multiplex PCR; TCRdb's copy keeps in-frame clones and lacks some. The sample holds over 100,000 clones, 77% seen once. Unrecorded immune exposure was likely among donors, who were nominally healthy when sampled. The TCR was taken from a man in his forties or fifties in good health and CMV-seropositive. The rearrangement links TRBV5-1 to TRBJ2-2; 8 bases align to TRBD1. Input material: PBMCs. The CDR3 DNA follows: TGCGCCAGCAGCCTTCGGACAGGGTTAACCGGGGAGCTGTTTTTT. It encodes CASSLRTGLTGELFF.